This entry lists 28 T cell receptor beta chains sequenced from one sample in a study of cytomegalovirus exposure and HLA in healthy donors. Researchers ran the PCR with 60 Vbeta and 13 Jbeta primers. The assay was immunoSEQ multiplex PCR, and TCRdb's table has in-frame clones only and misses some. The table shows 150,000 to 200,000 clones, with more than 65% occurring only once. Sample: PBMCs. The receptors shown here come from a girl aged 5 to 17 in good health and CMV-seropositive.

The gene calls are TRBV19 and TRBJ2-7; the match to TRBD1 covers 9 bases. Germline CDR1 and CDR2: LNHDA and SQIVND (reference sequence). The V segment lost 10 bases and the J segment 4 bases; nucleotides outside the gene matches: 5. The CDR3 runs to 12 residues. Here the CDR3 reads CATSQGAYEQYF. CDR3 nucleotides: TGTGCCACGTCACAGGGGGCTTACGAGCAGTACTTC.

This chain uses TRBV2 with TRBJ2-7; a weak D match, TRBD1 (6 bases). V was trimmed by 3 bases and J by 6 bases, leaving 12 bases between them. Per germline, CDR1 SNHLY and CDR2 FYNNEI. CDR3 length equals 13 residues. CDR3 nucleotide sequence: TGTGCCAGCAGTGACAGGGGCAGAGGCGAGCAGTACTTC. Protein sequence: CASSDRGRGEQYF.

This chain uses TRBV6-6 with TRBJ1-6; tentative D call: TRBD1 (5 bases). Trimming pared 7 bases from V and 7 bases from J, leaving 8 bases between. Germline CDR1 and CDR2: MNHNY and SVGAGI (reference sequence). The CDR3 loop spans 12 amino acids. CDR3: CASTPGNSPLHF. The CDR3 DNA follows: TGTGCCAGCACCCCAGGGAATTCACCCCTCCACTTT.

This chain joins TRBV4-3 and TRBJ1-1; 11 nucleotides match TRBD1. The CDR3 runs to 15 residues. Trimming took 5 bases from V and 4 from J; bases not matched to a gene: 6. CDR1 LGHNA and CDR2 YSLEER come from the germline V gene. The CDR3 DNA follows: TGCGCCAGCAGCTTAGGACAGGGGGCGAGCACTGAAGCTTTCTTT. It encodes CASSLGQGASTEAFF.

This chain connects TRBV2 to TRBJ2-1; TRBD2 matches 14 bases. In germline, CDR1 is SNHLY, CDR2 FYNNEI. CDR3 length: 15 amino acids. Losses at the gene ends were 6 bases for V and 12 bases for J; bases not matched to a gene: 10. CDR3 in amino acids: CASSVTSGGAGVQFF. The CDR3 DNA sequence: TGTGCCAGCAGCGTGACTAGCGGGGGGGCCGGGGTGCAGTTCTTC.

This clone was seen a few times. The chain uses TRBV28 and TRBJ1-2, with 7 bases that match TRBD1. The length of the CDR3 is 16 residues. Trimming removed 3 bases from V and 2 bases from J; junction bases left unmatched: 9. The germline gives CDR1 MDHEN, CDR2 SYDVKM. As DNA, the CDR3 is TGTGCCAGCAGTTTGGGGGACAGCCGCAAAAACTATGGCTACACCTTC. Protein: CASSLGDSRKNYGYTF.

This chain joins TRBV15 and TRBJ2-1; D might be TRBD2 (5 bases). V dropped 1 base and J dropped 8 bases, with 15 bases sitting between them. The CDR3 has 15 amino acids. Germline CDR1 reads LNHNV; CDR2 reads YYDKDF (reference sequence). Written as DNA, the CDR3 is TGTGCCACCAGCAGAGTAGAGGGCTATGGGTATGAGCAGTTCTTC. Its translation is CATSRVEGYGYEQFF.

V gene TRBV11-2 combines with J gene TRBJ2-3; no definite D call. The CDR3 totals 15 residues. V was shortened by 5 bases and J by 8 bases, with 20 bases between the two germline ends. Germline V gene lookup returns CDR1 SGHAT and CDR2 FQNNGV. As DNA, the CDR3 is TGTGCCAGCAGCGAGACGGGTACTCGCCTGCGTACGCAGTATTTT. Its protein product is CASSETGTRLRTQYF.

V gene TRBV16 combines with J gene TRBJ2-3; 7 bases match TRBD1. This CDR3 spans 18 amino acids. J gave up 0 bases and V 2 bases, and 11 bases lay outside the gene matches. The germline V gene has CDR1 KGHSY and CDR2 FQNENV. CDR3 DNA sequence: TGTGCCAGCAGCCAACCCTCCGGACAGGCGACTAGCACAGATACGCAGTATTTT. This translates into CASSQPSGQATSTDTQYF.

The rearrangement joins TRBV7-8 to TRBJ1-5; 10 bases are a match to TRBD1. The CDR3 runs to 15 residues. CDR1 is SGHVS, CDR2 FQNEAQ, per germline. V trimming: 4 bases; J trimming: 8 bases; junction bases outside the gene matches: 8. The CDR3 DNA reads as TGTGCCAGCAGCTCCGGGACAGGGGATTCTAAGCCCCAGCATTTT. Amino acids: CASSSGTGDSKPQHF. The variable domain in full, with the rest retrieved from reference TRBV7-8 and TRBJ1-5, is GAGVSQSPRYKVAKRGQDVALRCDPISGHVSLFWYQQALGQGPEFLTYFQNEAQLDKSGLPSDRFFAERPEGSVSTLKIQRTQQEDSAVYLCASSSGTGDSKPQHFGDGTRLSIL.

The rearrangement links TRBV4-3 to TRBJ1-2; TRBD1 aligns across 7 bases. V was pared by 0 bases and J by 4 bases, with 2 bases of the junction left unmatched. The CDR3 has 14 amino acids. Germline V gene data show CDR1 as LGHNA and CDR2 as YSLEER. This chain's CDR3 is CASSQEGQSYGYTF. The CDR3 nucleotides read TGCGCCAGCAGCCAAGAGGGACAGAGCTATGGCTACACCTTC.

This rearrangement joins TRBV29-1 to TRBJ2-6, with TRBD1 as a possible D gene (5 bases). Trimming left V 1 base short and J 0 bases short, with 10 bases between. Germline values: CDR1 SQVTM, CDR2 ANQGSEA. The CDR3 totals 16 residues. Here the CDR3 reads CSVEGTSSSGANVLTF. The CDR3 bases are TGCAGCGTTGAAGGGACATCGAGCTCTGGGGCCAACGTCCTGACTTTC.

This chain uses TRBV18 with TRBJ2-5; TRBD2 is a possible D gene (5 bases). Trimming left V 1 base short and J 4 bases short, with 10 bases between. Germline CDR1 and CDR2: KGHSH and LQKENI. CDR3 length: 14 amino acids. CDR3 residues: CASSPLKGGETQYF. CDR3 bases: TGTGCCAGCTCACCACTCAAAGGAGGAGAGACCCAGTACTTC.

As DNA, the CDR3 is TGCGCCAGCAGCCTCGATTGGACAGGGGGGATCTATGGCTACACCTTC. Amino acid sequence: CASSLDWTGGIYGYTF. This chain joins TRBV5-1 and TRBJ1-2; TRBD1 aligns across 10 bases. The V gene end was trimmed by 4 bases and the J gene end by 4 bases; junction bases not matched to a gene: 10. CDR3 length equals 16 residues. Germline lookup yields CDR1 SGHRS and CDR2 YFSETQ.

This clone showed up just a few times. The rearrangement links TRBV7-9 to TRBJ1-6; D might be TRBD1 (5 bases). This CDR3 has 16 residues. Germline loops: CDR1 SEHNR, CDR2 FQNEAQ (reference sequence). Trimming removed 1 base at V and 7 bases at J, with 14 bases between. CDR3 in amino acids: CASSLGARGGNSPLHF. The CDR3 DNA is TGTGCCAGCAGCTTAGGGGCGAGGGGAGGGAATTCACCCCTCCACTTT.

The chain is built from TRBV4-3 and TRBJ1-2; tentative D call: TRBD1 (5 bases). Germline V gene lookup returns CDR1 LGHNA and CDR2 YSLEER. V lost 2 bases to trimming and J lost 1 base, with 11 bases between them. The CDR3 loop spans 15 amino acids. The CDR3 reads CASSQSGGGNYGYTF. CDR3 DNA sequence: TGCGCCAGCAGCCAATCGGGGGGGGGTAACTATGGCTACACCTTC.

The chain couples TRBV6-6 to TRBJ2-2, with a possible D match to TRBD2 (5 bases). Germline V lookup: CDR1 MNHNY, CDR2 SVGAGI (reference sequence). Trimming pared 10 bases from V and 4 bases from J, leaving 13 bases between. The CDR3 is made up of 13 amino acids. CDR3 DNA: TGTGCCACCAAAGGAGAGGGCACCGGGGAGCTGTTTTTT. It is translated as CATKGEGTGELFF.

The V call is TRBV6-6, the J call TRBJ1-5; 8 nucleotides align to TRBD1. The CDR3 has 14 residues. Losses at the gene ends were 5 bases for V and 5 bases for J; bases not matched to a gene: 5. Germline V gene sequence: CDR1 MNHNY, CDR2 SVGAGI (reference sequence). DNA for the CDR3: TGTGCCAGCAGTCGGACAGGGATCGATCAGCCCCAGCATTTT. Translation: CASSRTGIDQPQHF.

CDR3 nucleotide sequence: TGTGCCAGCAGCTCAACAGGTTTCGGCTACACCTTC. This sequence encodes CASSSTGFGYTF. This chain links TRBV11-2 with TRBJ1-2; a possible D gene is TRBD1 (5 bases). Germline V CDR1 and CDR2: SGHAT, FQNNGV. This CDR3 region has 12 residues. V was pared by 4 bases and J by 8 bases, with 11 bases between.

CDR3 in DNA: TGTGCCAGTAGTATCGACAGGGGTAGCAATCAGCCCCAGCATTTT. This gives the protein CASSIDRGSNQPQHF. This chain links TRBV19 with TRBJ1-5; 8 bases are shared with TRBD1. The CDR3 contains 15 residues. After removal of 3 bases from V and 0 bases from J, the junction contained 1 base not matched to a gene. Germline V gives CDR1 LNHDA, CDR2 SQIVND (reference sequence).

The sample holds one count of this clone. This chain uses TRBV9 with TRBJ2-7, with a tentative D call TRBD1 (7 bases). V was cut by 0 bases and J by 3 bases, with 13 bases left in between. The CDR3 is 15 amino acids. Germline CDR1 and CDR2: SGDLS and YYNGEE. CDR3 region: CASSVEAGGNYEQYF. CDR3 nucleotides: TGTGCCAGCAGCGTAGAGGCAGGGGGGAACTACGAGCAGTACTTC.

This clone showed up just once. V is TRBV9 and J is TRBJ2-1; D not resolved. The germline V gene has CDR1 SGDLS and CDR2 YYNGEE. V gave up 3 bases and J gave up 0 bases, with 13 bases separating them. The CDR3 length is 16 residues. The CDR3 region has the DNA TGTGCCAGCAGCGCCCACACGTTAAGCTCCTACAATGAGCAGTTCTTC. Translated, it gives CASSAHTLSSYNEQFF.

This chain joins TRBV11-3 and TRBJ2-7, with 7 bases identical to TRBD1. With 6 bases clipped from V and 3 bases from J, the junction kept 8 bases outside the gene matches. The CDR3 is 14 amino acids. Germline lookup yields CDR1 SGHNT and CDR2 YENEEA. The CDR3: CASSRGQAFYEQYF. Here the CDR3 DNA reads TGTGCCAGCAGTCGAGGACAGGCCTTCTACGAGCAGTACTTC.

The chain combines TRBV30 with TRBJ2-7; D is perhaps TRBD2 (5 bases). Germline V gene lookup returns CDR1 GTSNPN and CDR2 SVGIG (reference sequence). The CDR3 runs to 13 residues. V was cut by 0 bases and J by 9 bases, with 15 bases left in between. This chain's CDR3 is CAWSVEGTLGQYF. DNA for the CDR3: TGTGCCTGGAGTGTAGAGGGCACCCTCGGGCAGTACTTC.

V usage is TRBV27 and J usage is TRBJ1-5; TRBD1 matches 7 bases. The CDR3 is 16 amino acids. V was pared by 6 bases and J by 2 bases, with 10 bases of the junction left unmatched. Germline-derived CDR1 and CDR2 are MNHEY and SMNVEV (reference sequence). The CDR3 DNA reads TGTGCCAGCAGCATGGACAGGACGGTCGGCAATCAGCCCCAGCATTTT. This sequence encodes CASSMDRTVGNQPQHF.

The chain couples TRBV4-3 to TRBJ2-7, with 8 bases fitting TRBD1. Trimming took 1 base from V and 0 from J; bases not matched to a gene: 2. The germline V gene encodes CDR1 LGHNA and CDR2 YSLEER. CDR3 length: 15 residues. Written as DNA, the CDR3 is TGCGCCAGCAGCCAAGGGACAGGGAGCTCCTACGAGCAGTACTTC. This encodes CASSQGTGSSYEQYF.

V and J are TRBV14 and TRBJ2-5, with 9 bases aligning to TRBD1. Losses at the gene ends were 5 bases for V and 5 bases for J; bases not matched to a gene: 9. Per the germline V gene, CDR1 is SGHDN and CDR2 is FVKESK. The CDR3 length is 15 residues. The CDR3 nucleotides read TGTGCCAGCAGCGCCCGGACAGGGGTTAAGGAGACCCAGTACTTC. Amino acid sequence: CASSARTGVKETQYF. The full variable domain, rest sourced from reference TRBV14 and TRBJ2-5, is EAGVTQFPSHSVIEKGQTVTLRCDPISGHDNLYWYRRVMGKEIKFLLHFVKESKQDESGMPNNRFLAERTGGTYSTLKVQPAELEDSGVYFCASSARTGVKETQYFGPGTRLLVL.

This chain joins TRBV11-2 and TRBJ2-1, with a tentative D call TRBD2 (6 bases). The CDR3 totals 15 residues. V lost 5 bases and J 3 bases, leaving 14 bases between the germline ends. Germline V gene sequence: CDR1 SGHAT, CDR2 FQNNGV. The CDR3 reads CASSQESGVYNEQFF. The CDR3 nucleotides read TGTGCCAGCAGCCAGGAGTCGGGGGTCTACAATGAGCAGTTCTTC.